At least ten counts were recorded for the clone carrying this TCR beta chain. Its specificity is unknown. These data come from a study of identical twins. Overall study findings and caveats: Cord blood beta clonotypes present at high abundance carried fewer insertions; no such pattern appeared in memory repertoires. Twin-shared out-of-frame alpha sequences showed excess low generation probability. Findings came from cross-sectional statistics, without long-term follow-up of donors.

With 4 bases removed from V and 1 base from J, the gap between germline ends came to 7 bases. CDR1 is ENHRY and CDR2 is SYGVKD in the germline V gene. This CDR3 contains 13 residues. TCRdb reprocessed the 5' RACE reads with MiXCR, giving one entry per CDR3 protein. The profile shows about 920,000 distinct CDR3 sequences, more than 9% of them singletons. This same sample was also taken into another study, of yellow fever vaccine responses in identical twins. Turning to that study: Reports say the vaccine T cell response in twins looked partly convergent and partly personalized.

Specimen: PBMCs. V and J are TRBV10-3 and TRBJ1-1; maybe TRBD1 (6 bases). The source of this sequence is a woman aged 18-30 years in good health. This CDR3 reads CAISVDRNTEAFF. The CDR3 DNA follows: TGTGCCATCAGTGTGGACAGGAACACTGAAGCTTTCTTT.